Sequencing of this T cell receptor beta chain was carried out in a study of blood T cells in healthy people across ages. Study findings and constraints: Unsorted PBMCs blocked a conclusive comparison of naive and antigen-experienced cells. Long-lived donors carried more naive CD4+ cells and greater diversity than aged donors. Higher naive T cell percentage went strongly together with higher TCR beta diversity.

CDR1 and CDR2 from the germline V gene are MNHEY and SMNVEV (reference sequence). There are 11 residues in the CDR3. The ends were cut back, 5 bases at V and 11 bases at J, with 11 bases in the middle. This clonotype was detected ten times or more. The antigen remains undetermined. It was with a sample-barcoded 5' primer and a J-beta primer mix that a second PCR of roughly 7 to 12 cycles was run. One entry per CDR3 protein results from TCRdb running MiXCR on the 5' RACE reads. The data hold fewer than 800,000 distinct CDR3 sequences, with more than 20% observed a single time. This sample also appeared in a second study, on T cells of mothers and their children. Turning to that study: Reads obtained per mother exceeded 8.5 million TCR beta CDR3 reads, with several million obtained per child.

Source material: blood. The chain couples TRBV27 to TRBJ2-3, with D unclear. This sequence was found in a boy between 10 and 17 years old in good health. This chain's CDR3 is CASSGMVGQYF. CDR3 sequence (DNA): TGTGCCAGCAGTGGCATGGTGGGGCAGTATTTT.